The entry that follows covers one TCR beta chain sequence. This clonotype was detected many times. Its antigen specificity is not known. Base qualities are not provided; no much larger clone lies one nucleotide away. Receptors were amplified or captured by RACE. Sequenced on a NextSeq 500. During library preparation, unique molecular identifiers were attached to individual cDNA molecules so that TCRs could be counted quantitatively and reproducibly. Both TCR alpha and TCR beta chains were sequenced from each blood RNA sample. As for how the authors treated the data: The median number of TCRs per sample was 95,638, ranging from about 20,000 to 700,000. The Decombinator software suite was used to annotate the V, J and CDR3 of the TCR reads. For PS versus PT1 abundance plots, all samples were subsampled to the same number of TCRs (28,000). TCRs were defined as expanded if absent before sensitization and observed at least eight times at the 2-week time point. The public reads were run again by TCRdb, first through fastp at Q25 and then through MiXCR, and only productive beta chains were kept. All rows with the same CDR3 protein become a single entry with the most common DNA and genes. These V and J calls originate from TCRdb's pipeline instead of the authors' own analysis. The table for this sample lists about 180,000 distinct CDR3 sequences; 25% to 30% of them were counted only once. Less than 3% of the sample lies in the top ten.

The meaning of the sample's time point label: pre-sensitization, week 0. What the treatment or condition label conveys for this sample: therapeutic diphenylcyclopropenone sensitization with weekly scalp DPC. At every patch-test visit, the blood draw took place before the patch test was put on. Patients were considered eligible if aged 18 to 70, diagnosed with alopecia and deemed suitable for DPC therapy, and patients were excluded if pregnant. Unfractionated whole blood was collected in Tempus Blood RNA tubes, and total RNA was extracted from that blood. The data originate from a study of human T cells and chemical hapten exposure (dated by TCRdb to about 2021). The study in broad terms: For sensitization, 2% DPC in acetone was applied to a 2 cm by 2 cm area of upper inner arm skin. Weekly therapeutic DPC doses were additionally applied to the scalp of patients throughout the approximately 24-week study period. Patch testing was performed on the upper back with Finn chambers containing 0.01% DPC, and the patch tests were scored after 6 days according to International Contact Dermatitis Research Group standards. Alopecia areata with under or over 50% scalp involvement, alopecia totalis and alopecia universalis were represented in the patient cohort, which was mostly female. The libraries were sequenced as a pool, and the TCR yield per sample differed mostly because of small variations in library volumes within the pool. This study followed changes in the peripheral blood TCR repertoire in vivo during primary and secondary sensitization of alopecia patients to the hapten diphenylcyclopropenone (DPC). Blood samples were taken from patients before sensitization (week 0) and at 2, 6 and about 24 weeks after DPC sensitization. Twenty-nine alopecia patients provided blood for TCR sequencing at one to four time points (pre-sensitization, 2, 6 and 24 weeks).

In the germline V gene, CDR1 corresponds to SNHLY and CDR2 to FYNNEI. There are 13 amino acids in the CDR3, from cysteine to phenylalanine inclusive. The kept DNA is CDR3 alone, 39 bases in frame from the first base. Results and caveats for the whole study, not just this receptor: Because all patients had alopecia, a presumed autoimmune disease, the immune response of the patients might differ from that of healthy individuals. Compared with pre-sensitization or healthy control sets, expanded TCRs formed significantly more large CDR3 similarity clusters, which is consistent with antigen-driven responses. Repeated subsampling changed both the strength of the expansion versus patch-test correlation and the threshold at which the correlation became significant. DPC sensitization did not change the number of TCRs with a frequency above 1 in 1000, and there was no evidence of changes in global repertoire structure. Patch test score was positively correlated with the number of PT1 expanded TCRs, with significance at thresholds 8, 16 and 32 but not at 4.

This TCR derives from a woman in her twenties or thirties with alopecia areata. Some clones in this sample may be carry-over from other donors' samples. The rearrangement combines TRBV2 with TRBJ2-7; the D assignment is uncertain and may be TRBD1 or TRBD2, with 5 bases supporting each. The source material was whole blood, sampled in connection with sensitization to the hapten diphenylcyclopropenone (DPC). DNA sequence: TGTGCAGGGGCCGCTGGACTCACCTACGAGCAGTACTTC. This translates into CAGAAGLTYEQYF.